A single sample gave rise to the 20 T cell receptor beta chains below, sequenced in a study of blood T cell repertoires in COVID-19. Assay: immunoSEQ multiplex PCR; the TCRdb copy retains only in-frame clones and omits some. The sample lists around 300,000 clones, 75% to 90% seen once, with approximately 2.4% in the top ten. Sequencing used peripheral blood. Every receptor here comes from a man younger than 30 with active or convalescent COVID-19.

Regarding this clone: Additional DNA sequences in this sample encode the identical CDR3. The chain has TRBV27 and TRBJ2-1, with TRBD1 matching 9 bases. The V segment lost 6 bases and the J segment 2 bases; nucleotides outside the gene matches: 5. Germline V gene lookup returns CDR1 MNHEY and CDR2 SMNVEV (reference sequence). This CDR3 has 15 residues. The CDR3 region has the DNA TGTGCCAGCAGCCCCGGGACAGGGCCCTACAATGAGCAGTTCTTC. It codes for CASSPGTGPYNEQFF.

This chain joins TRBV27 and TRBJ1-2; TRBD1 aligns across 9 bases. The V gene's germline CDR1 is MNHEY and CDR2 SMNVEV (reference sequence). V shed 7 bases and J 6 bases; nucleotides not matched to a gene: 9. CDR3 length equals 14 residues. The DNA of the CDR3 is TGTGCCAGCAAGATTTCGACAGGGGGTAATGGCTACACCTTC. Its protein is CASKISTGGNGYTF.

This clone has more than one count but fewer than ten. This sequence joins TRBV21-1 and TRBJ1-4. TRBV21-1 is a pseudogene locus. CDR3 length equals 14 residues. For the CDR3, the DNA is TGTGCCAGCAGCCCTTCGGGGGTAAATGAAAAACTGTTTTTT. Amino acid sequence: CASSPSGVNEKLFF.

The CDR3 sequence: CASSHTGGTEAFF. The CDR3 nucleotides are TGTGCCAGCAGCCATACAGGGGGCACTGAAGCTTTCTTT. This chain connects TRBV5-6 to TRBJ1-1, with 8 bases aligning to TRBD1. The germline V gene has CDR1 SGHDT and CDR2 YYEEEE. This CDR3 is 13 amino acids long. V lost 4 bases, J lost 4 bases, and 3 bases stayed unmatched. Supplemented by reference TRBV5-6 and TRBJ1-1, the full variable domain reads DAGVTQSPTHLIKTRGQQVTLRCSPKSGHDTVSWYQQALGQGPQFIFQYYEEEERQRGNFPDRFSGHQFPNYSSELNVNALLLGDSALYLCASSHTGGTEAFFGQGTRLTVV.

The genes are TRBV7-7 and TRBJ2-2; TRBD1 is a possible D gene (5 bases). CDR1 and CDR2 from the germline V gene are SSHAT and FNYEAQ (reference sequence). This CDR3 contains 14 residues. V was pared by 3 bases and J by 1 base, with 6 bases between. The CDR3 coding sequence is TGTGCCAGCAGCTTGGGGCAGAACACCGGGGAGCTGTTTTTT. As protein: CASSLGQNTGELFF.

V is TRBV15 and J is TRBJ2-3; the match to TRBD2 covers 7 bases. V was pared by 1 base and J by 2 bases, with 3 bases of the junction left unmatched. The CDR3 loop spans 15 amino acids. Germline V gene lookup returns CDR1 LNHNV and CDR2 YYDKDF (reference sequence). The CDR3 is CATSRAGGFTDTQYF. CDR3 DNA: TGTGCCACCAGCAGAGCGGGGGGTTTCACAGATACGCAGTATTTT.

This chain links TRBV21-1 with TRBJ2-5; TRBD2 is taken as the D call from the table, unchecked against the DNA. TRBV21-1 represents a pseudogene. The CDR3 is made up of 19 amino acids. Written as DNA, the CDR3 is TGTGCCAGCAGCAAAGAGGTTAGGACTAGCGGGAACCCACAAGAGACCCAGTACTTC. Translation gives CASSKEVRTSGNPQETQYF.

This rearrangement joins TRBV6-2 or TRBV6-3 to TRBJ1-2, with D unclear. Trimming took 6 bases from V and 4 from J, leaving 12 bases between them. Germline assignment: CDR1 MNHEY and CDR2 SVGEGT. The CDR3 length is 13 residues. The CDR3 here is CASSDRGLYGYTF. DNA of the CDR3: TGTGCCAGCAGCGATCGAGGGCTCTATGGCTACACCTTC.

This rearrangement joins TRBV21-1 to TRBJ1-6. TRBV21-1 is an annotated pseudogene. The CDR3 length is 15 residues. The chain's CDR3 is CASSKYPGMHSPLHF. As DNA, the CDR3 is TGTGCCAGCAGCAAATATCCGGGGATGCATTCACCCCTCCACTTT.

The chain employs TRBV28 and TRBJ1-4, with 11 bases identical to TRBD1. The germline V gene encodes CDR1 MDHEN and CDR2 SYDVKM. The CDR3 loop spans 18 amino acids. Unmatched junction bases numbered 8, after V lost 5 bases and J lost 0 bases. CDR3 region: CASSIGQGAVTTNEKLFF. CDR3 DNA sequence: TGTGCCAGCAGTATAGGACAGGGGGCGGTTACAACTAATGAAAAACTGTTTTTT.

The CDR3 sequence is CASSSKPGTTMNTEAFF. In nucleotides, the CDR3 is TGCGCCAGCAGCTCGAAACCCGGGACAACCATGAACACTGAAGCTTTCTTT. V is TRBV5-1 and J is TRBJ1-1; D perhaps matches TRBD1 (6 bases). The CDR3 sequence is 17 residues long. V was trimmed by 3 bases and J by 0 bases, leaving 18 bases between them. Germline CDR1 SGHRS, CDR2 YFSETQ.

The V and J genes are TRBV7-9 and TRBJ2-2; the D is unclear. Per the germline V gene, CDR1 is SEHNR and CDR2 is FQNEAQ (reference sequence). This CDR3 has 11 residues. V lost 9 bases and J lost 6, with 8 bases in between. Here the CDR3 reads CASRLAGELFF. CDR3 nucleotides: TGTGCCAGTAGACTCGCCGGGGAGCTGTTTTTT.

This chain joins TRBV5-6 and TRBJ1-4; no clear D gene. Per germline, CDR1 SGHDT and CDR2 YYEEEE. V was clipped by 4 bases and J by 7 bases, with 11 bases between them. The CDR3 loop spans 13 amino acids. Written as DNA, the CDR3 is TGTGCCAGCAGCCGTTCTTCCCTTGAAAAACTGTTTTTT. Protein sequence: CASSRSSLEKLFF.

The chain has TRBV7-8 and TRBJ2-7; D is possibly TRBD2 (5 bases). Per the germline V gene, CDR1 is SGHVS and CDR2 is FQNEAQ. The germline V and J ends were trimmed by 1 base and 0 bases, with 16 bases remaining between them. CDR3 length: 17 residues. CDR3 sequence: CASSLVEALGLSYEQYF. As DNA, the CDR3 is TGTGCCAGCAGCTTAGTGGAGGCCCTTGGCCTCTCCTACGAGCAGTACTTC.

The chain has TRBV6-1 and TRBJ2-7, with unresolved D. Germline V gene lookup returns CDR1 MNHNS and CDR2 SASEGT. V was shortened by 2 bases and J by 6 bases, with 14 bases between the two germline ends. The CDR3 runs to 14 residues. CDR3 coding DNA: TGTGCCAGCAGTGAACTCCCGGTCGTCGGCGAGCAGTACTTC. Protein product: CASSELPVVGEQYF.

The V and J genes are TRBV9 and TRBJ2-1; 15 nucleotides align to TRBD2. The CDR3 has 15 amino acids. Germline lookup yields CDR1 SGDLS and CDR2 YYNGEE. V was clipped by 4 bases and J by 8 bases; unmatched bases: 4. CDR3 residues: CASSRTSGGAHEQFF. CDR3 in DNA: TGTGCCAGCAGCAGGACTAGCGGGGGGGCCCATGAGCAGTTCTTC.

This rearrangement joins TRBV24-1 to TRBJ2-5; D is possibly TRBD2 (6 bases). The germline CDR1 and CDR2 sequences are KGHDR and SFDVKD. V was clipped by 4 bases and J by 7 bases, with 18 bases between them. CDR3 length: 15 amino acids. CDR3 sequence: CATSDPRRRGGTQYF. The CDR3 DNA reads as TGTGCCACCAGTGACCCTCGACGGCGGGGAGGGACCCAGTACTTC.

This clone was seen only a few times. The V gene is TRBV18, the J gene TRBJ1-5, with a weak D call TRBD1 (6 bases). Trimming took off 2 bases at V and 1 base at J, with 9 bases between the two ends. The CDR3 runs 15 residues. From germline, CDR1 is KGHSH and CDR2 LQKENI. CDR3 loop: CASSPLGQSNQPQHF. The CDR3 DNA follows: TGTGCCAGCTCACCATTAGGACAGAGCAATCAGCCCCAGCATTTT.

The chain links TRBV9 to TRBJ2-3; 8 bases agree with TRBD2. Germline V gene lookup returns CDR1 SGDLS and CDR2 YYNGEE. This CDR3 is 16 amino acids long. The junction had 5 bases not matched to a gene; V was cut back by 0 bases and J by 2 bases. This chain's CDR3 is CASSVGIGGDTDTQYF. CDR3 nucleotides: TGTGCCAGCAGCGTAGGAATCGGGGGGGACACAGATACGCAGTATTTT.

The J gene is TRBJ2-3, the V gene TRBV24-1; 7 bases are shared with TRBD2. This CDR3 region has 16 residues. Trimming took 3 bases from V and 2 from J; bases not matched to a gene: 7. Germline CDR1 KGHDR, CDR2 SFDVKD. The CDR3 loop reads CATSDLREGLTDTQYF. CDR3 sequence (DNA): TGTGCCACCAGTGATCTGAGGGAGGGGCTCACAGATACGCAGTATTTT.